The 3 T cell receptor beta chains listed next were all sequenced from one sample in a study of shared clonotypes between healthy human individuals. TCRdb's table, derived via immunoSEQ multiplex PCR, lists solely in-frame clones and lacks some. The sample carries roughly 810,000 clones, 90% to 97% recorded once. Positive CCR7 selection of CD45RO-negative cells yielded the naive CD8 cells, and terminally differentiated effector memory CD45RA+ cells were excluded. The sequencing sample was made of naive CD8+ T cells sorted from blood. The receptors come from a man younger than 40 in good health.

V and J are TRBV28 and TRBJ1-5; D unclear. V gave up 6 bases and J gave up 4 bases, with 13 bases separating them. Germline V gene data show CDR1 as MDHEN and CDR2 as SYDVKM. This CDR3 is 14 amino acids long. The CDR3 region has the DNA TGTGCCAGCAGGGTCCCCATGGGGAATCAGCCCCAGCATTTT. Protein: CASRVPMGNQPQHF.

This chain connects TRBV4-3 to TRBJ2-7; 7 positions match TRBD1. Germline CDR1 LGHNA, CDR2 YSLEER. The CDR3 covers 15 residues. Trimming at V came to 3 bases and at J to 2 bases, leaving 7 bases not matched to a gene. The CDR3 here is CASSHMTGSTYEQYF. DNA for the CDR3: TGCGCCAGCAGCCATATGACAGGGTCTACCTACGAGCAGTACTTC.

Details on this clone: Other DNA sequences from this sample encode an identical CDR3 as well. The genes are TRBV5-1 and TRBJ2-7, with 7 bases identical to TRBD1. The junction had 4 bases not matched to a gene; V was cut back by 0 bases and J by 1 base. Germline V gene lookup returns CDR1 SGHRS and CDR2 YFSETQ. The CDR3 is 15 residues long. The CDR3 protein is CASSLGPGQSYEQYF. The CDR3 DNA sequence: TGCGCCAGCAGCTTGGGTCCGGGACAGTCCTACGAGCAGTACTTC.